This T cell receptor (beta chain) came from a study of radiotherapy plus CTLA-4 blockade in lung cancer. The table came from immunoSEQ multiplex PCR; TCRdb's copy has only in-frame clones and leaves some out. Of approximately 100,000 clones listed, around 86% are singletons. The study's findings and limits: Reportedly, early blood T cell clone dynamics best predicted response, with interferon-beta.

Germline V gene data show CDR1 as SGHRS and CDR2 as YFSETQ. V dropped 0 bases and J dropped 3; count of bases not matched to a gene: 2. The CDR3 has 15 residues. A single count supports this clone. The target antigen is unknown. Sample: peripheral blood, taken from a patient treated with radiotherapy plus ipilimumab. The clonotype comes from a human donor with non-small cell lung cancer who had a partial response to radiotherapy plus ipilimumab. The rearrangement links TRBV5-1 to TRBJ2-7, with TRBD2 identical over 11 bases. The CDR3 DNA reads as TGCGCCAGCAGCTTGGTAGCGGGAGGGGACTACGAGCAGTACTTC. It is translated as CASSLVAGGDYEQYF.